The 32 T cell receptor beta chains given below trace back to one sample, sequenced in a study of beta chain features in type 1 diabetes. Every bit of the isolated RNA underwent reverse transcription, so sequencing read expressed TCRB transcripts. Sequencing was performed with immunoSEQ multiplex PCR; in TCRdb, only in-frame clones are kept and a portion is missing. The repertoire consists of under 900,000 clones, with 15% to 20% occurring once and the leading ten covering about 0.02%. Sequencing used naive CD4+ T cells from blood. The receptors originated from a woman aged 18-29 years in good health.

The chain carries TRBV9 and TRBJ2-1; possible D gene TRBD1, 6 bases. This CDR3 spans 15 amino acids. Per the germline V gene, CDR1 is SGDLS and CDR2 is YYNGEE. Trimming stripped 0 bases from V and 8 bases from J, with 15 bases between. CDR3 nucleotides: TGTGCCAGCAGCGTAGGGGGCAGGGGCTATTATGAGCAGTTCTTC. Its translation: CASSVGGRGYYEQFF.

This clone appeared a few times. The chain carries TRBV5-1 and TRBJ2-3; 7 nucleotides align to TRBD2. This CDR3 is built from 14 residues. Germline CDR1 reads SGHRS; CDR2 reads YFSETQ. After removal of 3 bases from V and 3 bases from J, the junction contained 4 bases not matched to a gene. CDR3 region: CASSSGGGTDTQYF. The CDR3 DNA follows: TGCGCCAGCAGCTCGGGAGGTGGGACAGATACGCAGTATTTT. The variable domain in full, with the rest retrieved from reference TRBV5-1 and TRBJ2-3, is KAGVTQTPRYLIKTRGQQVTLSCSPISGHRSVSWYQQTPGQGLQFLFEYFSETQRNKGNFPGRFSGRQFSNSRSEMNVSTLELGDSALYLCASSSGGGTDTQYFGPGTRLTVL.

The CDR3 here is CASSDILAGGHNEQFF. The DNA of the CDR3 is TGTGCCAGCAGCGATATACTAGCGGGAGGCCACAATGAGCAGTTCTTC. This chain joins TRBV5-4 and TRBJ2-1; TRBD2 agrees at 12 bases. Losses at the gene ends were 4 bases for V and 5 bases for J; bases not matched to a gene: 7. CDR3 size: 16 residues. CDR1 is SGHNT and CDR2 is YYREEE in the germline V gene (reference sequence).

CDR3: CAARTRGYGYTF. The CDR3 coding sequence is TGTGCCGCACGCACTCGAGGTTATGGCTACACCTTC. This chain connects TRBV6-5 to TRBJ1-2; the D is unclear. The germline gives CDR1 MNHEY, CDR2 SVGAGI. Deletions cut 11 bases from V and 5 bases from J, with 15 bases between. The length of the CDR3 is 12 residues.

This clone was counted only a few times. J is TRBJ2-1 and V is TRBV6-5, with 8 positions matching TRBD2. In germline, CDR1 is MNHEY, CDR2 SVGAGI. The CDR3 has 15 residues. With V trimmed by 8 bases and J by 8 bases, 14 bases remained unmatched. CDR3 in amino acids: CASSTRGTRSYEQFF. The CDR3 DNA follows: TGTGCCAGCTCTACAAGGGGGACTAGATCCTATGAGCAGTTCTTC.

The V gene is TRBV18, the J gene TRBJ2-1, with 7 bases fitting TRBD2. Germline CDR1 is KGHSH and CDR2 is LQKENI. The ends lost 10 bases at V and 7 bases at J; junction bases unmatched: 16. The CDR3 is 15 amino acids. This CDR3 is CATAPLAAVRNEQFF. CDR3 nucleotides: TGTGCCACCGCCCCTCTAGCGGCCGTACGAAATGAGCAGTTCTTC. Filled out from reference TRBV18 and TRBJ2-1, the complete variable domain reads NAGVMQNPRHLVRRRGQEARLRCSPMKGHSHVYWYRQLPEEGLKFMVYLQKENIIDESGMPKERFSAEFPKEGPSILRIQQVVRGDSAAYFCATAPLAAVRNEQFFGPGTRLTVL.

As concerns this clone: Other DNA sequences in this sample translate to the same CDR3. The chain recombines TRBV10-3 with TRBJ2-1; TRBD2 is a possible D gene (7 bases). Per germline, CDR1 ENHRY and CDR2 SYGVKD. This CDR3 region has 12 residues. Deletions cut 4 bases from V and 9 bases from J, with 10 bases between. The CDR3 reads CAISGGGGEQFF. Written as DNA, the CDR3 is TGTGCCATCAGTGGGGGAGGGGGTGAGCAGTTCTTC.

J is TRBJ2-5 and V is TRBV10-3; 9 bases agree with TRBD1. J lost 5 bases, V lost 4 bases, and 11 bases had no gene match. CDR1 is ENHRY and CDR2 is SYGVKD in the germline V gene. The CDR3 runs 16 residues. In nucleotides, the CDR3 is TGTGCCATCAGTGGCGGCGGGACAGGGAAGGCGGAGACCCAGTACTTC. Translated, it gives CAISGGGTGKAETQYF.

This clone was observed a handful of times. The chain has TRBV6-5 and TRBJ2-2; no clear D gene. Germline V gene data show CDR1 as MNHEY and CDR2 as SVGAGI. The CDR3 contains 11 residues. The ends were cut back, 6 bases at V and 6 bases at J, with 5 bases in the middle. The CDR3 DNA follows: TGTGCCAGCAGGTCACCCGGGGAGCTGTTTTTT. It is translated as CASRSPGELFF.

The chain combines TRBV18 with TRBJ2-6, with 7 bases lining up with TRBD1. CDR1 and CDR2 from the germline V gene are KGHSH and LQKENI. V gave up 8 bases and J gave up 1 base; unmatched junction bases: 17. This CDR3 contains 19 residues. This chain's CDR3 is CASTAYRQGRGSGANVLTF. The CDR3 DNA is TGTGCCAGCACTGCCTACCGACAGGGCAGGGGTTCTGGGGCCAACGTCCTGACTTTC.

The table lists this clone with a few counts. CDR3 nucleotides: TGCGCCAGCAGTGGACTGGGTTACAATGAGCAGTTCTTC. Translated, it gives CASSGLGYNEQFF. J is TRBJ2-1 and V is TRBV5-1; D possibly corresponds to TRBD2 (5 bases). Trimming cost V 5 bases and J 4 bases, with 10 bases left between them. Germline CDR1 SGHRS, CDR2 YFSETQ. This CDR3 has 13 amino acids.

This chain links TRBV19 with TRBJ2-7; D might be TRBD1 (6 bases). The CDR3 contains 14 residues. The V end was cut by 7 bases, the J end by 5 bases, with 18 bases between. CDR1 LNHDA and CDR2 SQIVND come from the germline V gene (reference sequence). The CDR3 loop is CASKPNGNRDEQYF. CDR3 DNA: TGTGCCAGTAAACCCAATGGGAACAGGGACGAGCAGTACTTC.

This clone was counted a few times. J is TRBJ1-1 and V is TRBV29-1, with 7 bases aligning to TRBD1. The junction had 7 bases not matched to a gene; V was cut back by 6 bases and J by 3 bases. The CDR3 loop spans 13 amino acids. Germline-derived CDR1 and CDR2 are SQVTM and ANQGSEA. This chain's CDR3 is CSVKNRGDTEAFF. As DNA, the CDR3 is TGCAGCGTAAAAAACAGGGGTGACACTGAAGCTTTCTTT.

The V gene is TRBV25-1, the J gene TRBJ2-5; D gene ambiguous. Germline CDR1 MGHDK, CDR2 SYGVNS. The CDR3 length is 14 residues. The V gene lost 6 bases and the J gene lost 2 bases, with 13 bases spanning the gap. The CDR3 region is CASRGLAEQETQYF. Here the CDR3 DNA reads TGTGCCAGCAGGGGCTTGGCAGAGCAAGAGACCCAGTACTTC.

This clone was detected a few times. This chain uses TRBV7-2 with TRBJ2-5; 8 bases agree with TRBD1. J was trimmed by 5 bases and V by 4 bases; bases with no gene match: 6. CDR1 and CDR2 from the germline V gene are SGHTA and FQGNSA. The CDR3 is made up of 14 amino acids. This chain's CDR3 is CASSSRTGYETQYF. The CDR3 DNA reads TGTGCCAGCAGCTCACGGACAGGGTACGAGACCCAGTACTTC.

This clone was picked up a small number of times. CDR3 sequence (DNA): TGTGCCAGCAGCACCAGGGACATGGCGAACACTGAAGCTTTCTTT. It specifies CASSTRDMANTEAFF. The chain has TRBV7-9 and TRBJ1-1, with D maybe TRBD1 (6 bases). The length of the CDR3 is 15 residues. Trimming cost V 5 bases and J 1 base, with 14 bases left between them. CDR1 SEHNR and CDR2 FQNEAQ come from the germline V gene (reference sequence). The complete variable domain, with remaining parts taken from reference TRBV7-9 and TRBJ1-1, reads DTGVSQNPRHKITKRGQNVTFRCDPISEHNRLYWYRQTLGQGPEFLTYFQNEAQLEKSRLLSDRFSAERPKGSFSTLEIQRTEQGDSAMYLCASSTRDMANTEAFFGQGTRLTVV.

The V call is TRBV27, the J call TRBJ2-7, with no clear D. Germline V lookup: CDR1 MNHEY, CDR2 SMNVEV (reference sequence). The CDR3 runs to 14 residues. V shed 6 bases and J shed 9 bases, with 21 bases lying between them. Here the CDR3 reads CASRPTWSTAGQYF. CDR3 DNA sequence: TGTGCCAGCAGGCCAACGTGGTCTACAGCCGGGCAGTACTTC.

Only a few counts were recorded for this clone. The CDR3 spells CASGGQYEQYF. The CDR3, as DNA: TGTGCCAGTGGGGGACAGTACGAGCAGTACTTC. V usage is TRBV19 and J usage is TRBJ2-7; 7 nucleotides line up with TRBD1. Germline V lookup: CDR1 LNHDA, CDR2 SQIVND (reference sequence). The CDR3 has 11 amino acids. The V and J ends lost 8 bases and 4 bases, in that order; junction bases with no gene match: 2.

This clone was counted only a few times. The chain recombines TRBV11-2 with TRBJ2-1; TRBD2 is a possible D gene (6 bases). The germline V gene encodes CDR1 SGHAT and CDR2 FQNNGV. Deletions cut 5 bases from V and 10 bases from J, with 15 bases between. The CDR3 sequence is 13 residues long. The CDR3 nucleotides read TGTGCCAGCAGCCCTGTGGGACTTGGCGAGCAGTTCTTC. Translating it yields CASSPVGLGEQFF.

V and J are TRBV7-8 and TRBJ2-5; the D is unclear. V lost 2 bases and J 2 bases, leaving 3 bases between the germline ends. This CDR3 is built from 12 residues. Germline V gene sequence: CDR1 SGHVS, CDR2 FQNEAQ. The CDR3 region has the DNA TGTGCCAGCAGCTTAATTCAAGAGACCCAGTACTTC. This sequence encodes CASSLIQETQYF.

The chain links TRBV20-1 to TRBJ2-1; D is uncertain. The germline V gene encodes CDR1 DFQATT and CDR2 SNEGSKA (reference sequence). CDR3 length: 11 amino acids. Trimming stripped 3 bases from V and 6 bases from J, with 6 bases between. The CDR3 loop is CSASFFNEQFF. The CDR3 nucleotides are TGCAGTGCTAGTTTTTTCAATGAGCAGTTCTTC.

This clone was counted a few times. The J gene is TRBJ2-5, the V gene TRBV7-3; D ambiguous. CDR3 length: 13 residues. V was clipped by 2 bases and J by 5 bases, with 9 bases between them. CDR1 is SGHTA and CDR2 is FQGTGA in the germline V gene. CDR3 region: CASSLVAEETQYF. CDR3 nucleotide sequence: TGTGCCAGCAGCTTAGTTGCGGAGGAGACCCAGTACTTC.

The sample holds a few counts of this clone. This chain joins TRBV5-1 and TRBJ2-7, with D possibly being TRBD1 (6 bases). Trimming took 3 bases from V and 3 from J, leaving 25 bases between them. The germline V gene has CDR1 SGHRS and CDR2 YFSETQ. The CDR3 covers 18 residues. The CDR3 DNA reads TGCGCCAGCAGCTCTCAGGGACACGGCTCACCAAGATTCTACGAGCAGTACTTC. It translates to CASSSQGHGSPRFYEQYF.

The gene calls are TRBV2 and TRBJ1-3, with a weak D call TRBD1 (5 bases). The germline V gene has CDR1 SNHLY and CDR2 FYNNEI. V was trimmed by 5 bases and J by 2 bases, leaving 13 bases between them. The CDR3 covers 15 residues. The CDR3 DNA is TGTGCCAGCAGTTACCGCCGGGGGGCTGGAAACACCATATATTTT. This translates into CASSYRRGAGNTIYF.

J is TRBJ2-1 and V is TRBV11-2; TRBD2 aligns across 7 bases. The CDR3 totals 13 residues. Looked up from germline, CDR1 is SGHAT and CDR2 is FQNNGV. Losses at the gene ends were 8 bases for V and 2 bases for J; bases not matched to a gene: 3. CDR3 residues: CASSLAAYNEQFF. CDR3 nucleotide sequence: TGTGCCAGCTCCCTAGCGGCCTACAATGAGCAGTTCTTC.

This chain connects TRBV6-1 to TRBJ2-1; 8 nucleotides line up with TRBD2. Trimming at V came to 8 bases and at J to 4 bases, leaving 10 bases not matched to a gene. The CDR3 runs 15 residues. CDR1 is MNHNS and CDR2 is SASEGT in the germline V gene. This CDR3 reads CASLLGREVYNEQFF. CDR3 bases: TGTGCCAGCCTATTGGGGCGGGAGGTTTACAATGAGCAGTTCTTC.

This sequence joins TRBV2 and TRBJ2-7; the D is unclear. Trimming removed 5 bases at V and 2 bases at J, with 10 bases between. The germline CDR1 and CDR2 sequences are SNHLY and FYNNEI. The CDR3 is made up of 13 amino acids. The CDR3 sequence is CASSKTRTYEQYF. CDR3 DNA: TGTGCCAGCAGTAAAACAAGAACCTACGAGCAGTACTTC.

V gene TRBV5-1 combines with J gene TRBJ2-3; D is possibly TRBD2 (5 bases). The CDR3 is 13 amino acids. The germline V gene has CDR1 SGHRS and CDR2 YFSETQ. Trimming stripped 1 base from V and 6 bases from J, with 9 bases between. The CDR3 sequence is CASSLIGEDTQYF. CDR3 in DNA: TGCGCCAGCAGCTTGATTGGGGAGGATACGCAGTATTTT. The variable domain in full, with the rest retrieved from reference TRBV5-1 and TRBJ2-3, is KAGVTQTPRYLIKTRGQQVTLSCSPISGHRSVSWYQQTPGQGLQFLFEYFSETQRNKGNFPGRFSGRQFSNSRSEMNVSTLELGDSALYLCASSLIGEDTQYFGPGTRLTVL.

This clone was seen a handful of times. The chain couples TRBV5-4 to TRBJ2-5; no clear D. CDR1 and CDR2 (germline): SGHNT, YYREEE (reference sequence). The CDR3 has 14 residues. Trimming took off 1 base at V and 5 bases at J, with 12 bases between the two ends. In DNA, the CDR3 is TGTGCCAGCAGCTTGTCTAGGGTGAGGGAGACCCAGTACTTC. It specifies CASSLSRVRETQYF. Supplemented by reference TRBV5-4 and TRBJ2-5, the full variable domain reads ETGVTQSPTHLIKTRGQQVTLRCSSQSGHNTVSWYQQALGQGPQFIFQYYREEENGRGNFPPRFSGLQFPNYSSELNVNALELDDSALYLCASSLSRVRETQYFGPGTRLLVL.

V and J are TRBV7-3 and TRBJ2-1; 9 nucleotides agree with TRBD2. CDR1 is SGHTA and CDR2 is FQGTGA in the germline V gene. Unmatched junction bases numbered 9, after V lost 7 bases and J lost 5 bases. The CDR3 contains 15 residues. The CDR3 is CASNPPSGKDNEQFF. The CDR3 bases are TGTGCCAGCAATCCTCCTAGCGGGAAAGACAATGAGCAGTTCTTC.

This clone came up a few times. The CDR3 loop reads CASKGLETAEQYF. In DNA, the CDR3 is TGTGCCAGCAAGGGACTAGAGACTGCCGAGCAGTACTTC. The J gene is TRBJ2-7, the V gene TRBV28, with 8 nucleotides matching TRBD2. The CDR3 contains 13 residues. Unmatched junction bases numbered 8, after V lost 7 bases and J lost 6 bases. Germline V gene sequence: CDR1 MDHEN, CDR2 SYDVKM.

This clone was observed a handful of times. The rearrangement links TRBV29-1 to TRBJ2-1; 8 bases line up with TRBD2. Unmatched junction bases numbered 2, after V lost 2 bases and J lost 2 bases. The CDR3 is made up of 14 amino acids. Germline loops: CDR1 SQVTM, CDR2 ANQGSEA. The CDR3 coding sequence is TGCAGCGTTGAAAAACTAGCGGCCTACAATGAGCAGTTCTTC. Protein sequence: CSVEKLAAYNEQFF.